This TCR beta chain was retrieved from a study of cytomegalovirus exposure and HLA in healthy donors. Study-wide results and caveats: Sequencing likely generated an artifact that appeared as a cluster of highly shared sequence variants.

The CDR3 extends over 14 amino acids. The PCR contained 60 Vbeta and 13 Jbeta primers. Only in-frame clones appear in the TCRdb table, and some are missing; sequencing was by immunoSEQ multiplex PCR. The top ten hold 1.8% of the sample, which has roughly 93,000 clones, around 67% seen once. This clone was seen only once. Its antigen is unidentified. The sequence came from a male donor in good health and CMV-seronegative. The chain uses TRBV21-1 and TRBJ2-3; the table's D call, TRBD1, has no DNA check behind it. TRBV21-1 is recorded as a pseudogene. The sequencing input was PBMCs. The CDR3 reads CASSPGTGPDTQYF. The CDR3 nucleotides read TGTGCCAGCAGCCCAGGCACTGGTCCAGATACGCAGTATTTT.